These 9 T cell receptor beta chains were all obtained from the same sample, sequenced in a study of blood T cell repertoires in COVID-19. The assay was immunoSEQ multiplex PCR, and TCRdb's table has in-frame clones only and misses some. The top ten hold around 7.8% of the sample, which has fewer than 700,000 clones, about 89% seen once. The sample consisted of peripheral blood. Every receptor here comes from a woman between 50 and 59 years old with COVID-19, enrolled during active disease.

The chain employs TRBV7-6 and TRBJ1-1; possible D gene TRBD1, 5 bases. CDR1 SGHVS and CDR2 FNYEAQ come from the germline V gene. CDR3 size: 17 residues. V lost 1 base to trimming and J lost 0 bases, with 15 bases between them. CDR3 loop: CASSLERGNSMNTEAFF. The CDR3 DNA reads as TGTGCCAGCAGCTTAGAAAGGGGTAACAGCATGAACACTGAAGCTTTCTTT.

The chain employs TRBV7-9 and TRBJ2-7; unclear D gene. The germline gives CDR1 SEHNR, CDR2 FQNEAQ (reference sequence). V was clipped by 0 bases and J by 3 bases, with 3 bases between them. The CDR3 totals 12 residues. The CDR3 is CASSLALYEQYF. For the CDR3, the DNA is TGTGCCAGCAGCTTAGCCCTCTACGAGCAGTACTTC.

CDR3 in amino acids: CASSESGVGEKLFF. CDR3 in DNA: TGTGCCAGCAGTGAATCGGGGGTTGGCGAAAAACTGTTTTTT. The V and J genes are TRBV2 and TRBJ1-4; a possible D gene is TRBD1 (5 bases). V lost 2 bases, J lost 8 bases, and 12 bases lay in between. Per germline, CDR1 SNHLY and CDR2 FYNNEI. The CDR3 sequence is 14 residues long.

The chain is built from TRBV5-1 and TRBJ2-5; 7 positions match TRBD2. CDR3 size: 14 residues. Losses at the gene ends were 4 bases for V and 1 base for J; bases not matched to a gene: 4. From germline, CDR1 is SGHRS and CDR2 YFSETQ. DNA of the CDR3: TGCGCCAGCAGCCCGACTAGCACCCAAGAGACCCAGTACTTC. Its protein is CASSPTSTQETQYF.

The chain couples TRBV6-1 to TRBJ1-5, with D maybe TRBD1 (5 bases). CDR3 length: 15 amino acids. The ends were cut back, 3 bases at V and 2 bases at J, with 11 bases in the middle. CDR1 is MNHNS, CDR2 SASEGT, per germline. The CDR3 protein is CASSDTGGGNQPQHF. CDR3 DNA: TGTGCCAGCAGTGATACGGGAGGGGGCAATCAGCCCCAGCATTTT.

The genes are TRBV7-2 and TRBJ2-2; no definite D call. The V and J ends lost 3 bases and 2 bases respectively, with 16 bases between them. Germline V gene sequence: CDR1 SGHTA, CDR2 FQGNSA. The CDR3 loop spans 17 amino acids. The CDR3 spells CASSFEHSRSNTGELFF. CDR3 nucleotide sequence: TGTGCCAGCAGCTTTGAGCACTCCCGATCCAACACCGGGGAGCTGTTTTTT. The complete variable domain, with remaining parts taken from reference TRBV7-2 and TRBJ2-2, reads GAGVSQSPSNKVTEKGKDVELRCDPISGHTALYWYRQSLGQGLEFLIYFQGNSAPDKSGLPSDRFSAERTGGSVSTLTIQRTQQEDSAVYLCASSFEHSRSNTGELFFGEGSRLTVL.

The V and J genes are TRBV5-4 and TRBJ2-7; 10 nucleotides align to TRBD1. V trimming: 2 bases; J trimming: 4 bases; junction bases outside the gene matches: 6. The CDR3 is made up of 15 amino acids. Germline V gene lookup returns CDR1 SGHNT and CDR2 YYREEE (reference sequence). The CDR3 here is CASSFGTGAFYEQYF. The CDR3 DNA sequence: TGTGCCAGCAGCTTCGGGACAGGGGCATTTTACGAGCAGTACTTC.

V gene TRBV19 combines with J gene TRBJ1-5; possibly TRBD1 for D (6 bases). Germline V gene lookup returns CDR1 LNHDA and CDR2 SQIVND (reference sequence). Trimming took 6 bases from V and 0 from J, leaving 18 bases between them. This CDR3 contains 17 residues. CDR3 in DNA: TGTGCCAGTAGCCCCCTACAGGGACCCTATAGCAATCAGCCCCAGCATTTT. Translating it yields CASSPLQGPYSNQPQHF.

The chain links TRBV7-3 to TRBJ2-3; maybe TRBD1 (5 bases). Per germline, CDR1 SGHTA and CDR2 FQGTGA. CDR3 length: 15 residues. With 5 bases removed from V and 0 bases from J, the gap between germline ends came to 12 bases. CDR3 protein: CASSIQAGSTDTQYF. Here the CDR3 DNA reads TGTGCCAGCAGCATCCAGGCAGGGAGCACAGATACGCAGTATTTT.